This T cell receptor beta chain was profiled in a study of beta chain features in type 1 diabetes. Reverse transcribing all isolated RNA meant expressed TCRB transcripts were sequenced. The repertoire was sequenced with immunoSEQ multiplex PCR; TCRdb's copy has only in-frame clones and lacks some. This table has around 45,000 clones, roughly 48% appearing once. Concerning this clone itself: Its cognate antigen is unknown.

CDR1 and CDR2 from the germline V gene are SGHRS and YFSETQ. This CDR3 has 16 residues. J gave up 4 bases and V 4 bases, and 7 bases lay outside the gene matches. The study, taken as a whole, reports: Within each of all four CD4+ subsets, Type 1 diabetes patients had TCRB CDR3s that were moderately but significantly shorter.

Sequencing was done on a sample of stem cell memory CD4+ T cells from blood. The chain uses TRBV5-1 and TRBJ2-2; 10 bases line up with TRBD1. The receptor was derived from a man younger than 40 with type 1 diabetes. DNA of the CDR3: TGCGCCAGCAGCCCACAGACAGGGGGCAGCACCGGGGAGCTGTTTTTT. It encodes CASSPQTGGSTGELFF.